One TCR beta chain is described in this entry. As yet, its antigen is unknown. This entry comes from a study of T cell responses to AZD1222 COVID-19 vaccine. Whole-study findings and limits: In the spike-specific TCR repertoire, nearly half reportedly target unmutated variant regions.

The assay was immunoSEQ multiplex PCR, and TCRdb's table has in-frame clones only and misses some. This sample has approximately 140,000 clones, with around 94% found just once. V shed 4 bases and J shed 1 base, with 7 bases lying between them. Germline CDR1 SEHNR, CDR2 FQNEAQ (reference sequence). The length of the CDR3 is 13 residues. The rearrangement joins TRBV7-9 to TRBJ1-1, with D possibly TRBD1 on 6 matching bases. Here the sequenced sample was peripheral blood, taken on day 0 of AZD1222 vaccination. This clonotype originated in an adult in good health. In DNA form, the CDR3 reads TGTGCCAGCAGCTGGACAGAGAACACTGAAGCTTTCTTT. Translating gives CASSWTENTEAFF.